This T cell receptor (beta chain) emerged from a study of blood T cell repertoires in COVID-19. The CDR3 is made up of 11 amino acids. Trimming stripped 4 bases from V and 4 bases from J, with 8 bases between. From germline, CDR1 is DFQATT and CDR2 SNEGSKA (reference sequence). The data were produced by immunoSEQ multiplex PCR, yet TCRdb's version contains in-frame clones alone and is incomplete. Seen here are some 300,000 clones, approximately 90% observed once, and the top ten hold roughly 5.9%. Enrolled during active infection, Seattle patients were then followed longitudinally. The sequenced sample consisted of peripheral blood. The receptor was isolated from a woman aged 50 to 65 with COVID-19, enrolled during active disease. V usage is TRBV20-1 and J usage is TRBJ2-7; D unclear. DNA for the CDR3: TGCAGTGCTATCGAACAGTACGAGCAGTACTTC. Translation gives CSAIEQYEQYF.